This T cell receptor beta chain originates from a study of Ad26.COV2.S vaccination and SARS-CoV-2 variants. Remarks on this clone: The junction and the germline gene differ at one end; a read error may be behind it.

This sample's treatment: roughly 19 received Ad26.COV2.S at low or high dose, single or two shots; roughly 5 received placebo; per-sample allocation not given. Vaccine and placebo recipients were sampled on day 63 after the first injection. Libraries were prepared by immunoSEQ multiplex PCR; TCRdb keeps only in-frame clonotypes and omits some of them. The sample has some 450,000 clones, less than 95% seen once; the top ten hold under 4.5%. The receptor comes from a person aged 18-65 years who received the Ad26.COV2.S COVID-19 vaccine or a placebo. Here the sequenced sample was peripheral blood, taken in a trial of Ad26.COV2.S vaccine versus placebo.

This chain's CDR3 is CASSIGGHLPAPKFF. CDR3 sequence (DNA): TGTGCCAGTAGTATAGGGGGACACCTCCCGGCCCCTAAATTTTTT. The chain carries TRBV19 and TRBJ2-3; D possibly corresponds to TRBD1 (6 bases). The CDR3 extends over 15 amino acids. The germline gives CDR1 LNHDA, CDR2 SQIVND (reference sequence).